The 9 T cell receptor beta chains listed next were all sequenced from one sample in a study of blood T cell repertoires in COVID-19. Sequencing was performed with immunoSEQ multiplex PCR; in TCRdb, only in-frame clones are kept and a portion is missing. In the table there are roughly 300,000 clones, approximately 90% of which are singletons. The source material was PBMCs or T cells enriched from blood (not recorded which). These receptors were taken from a woman under 40 who had recovered from COVID-19.

The V and J genes are TRBV9 and TRBJ2-2; 8 nucleotides line up with TRBD2. Germline V gives CDR1 SGDLS, CDR2 YYNGEE. This CDR3 contains 16 residues. Trimming at V came to 4 bases and at J to 4 bases, leaving 9 bases not matched to a gene. The CDR3 DNA follows: TGTGCCAGCAGCTCTCGGACTAGCCGTGGCACCGGGGAGCTGTTTTTT. Its translation is CASSSRTSRGTGELFF.

The V call is TRBV19, the J call TRBJ2-1, with D possibly matching TRBD2 (6 bases). Trimming removed 5 bases from V and 0 bases from J, with 20 bases in between. The germline gives CDR1 LNHDA, CDR2 SQIVND (reference sequence). The CDR3 totals 18 residues. CDR3 residues: CASSLLSGSGTSYNEQFF. In DNA form, the CDR3 reads TGTGCCAGTAGTTTATTGTCGGGTAGCGGTACCTCCTACAATGAGCAGTTCTTC.

The rearrangement links TRBV7-2 to TRBJ2-1, with 7 positions matching TRBD2. The J segment lost 2 bases and the V segment lost 4 bases, leaving 5 bases of the junction unmatched. CDR1 is SGHTA and CDR2 is FQGNSA in the germline V gene. The CDR3 loop spans 15 amino acids. The CDR3 reads CASSSTAGPYNEQFF. The CDR3 bases are TGTGCCAGCAGCTCGACAGCGGGGCCCTACAATGAGCAGTTCTTC. Drawing the rest from reference TRBV7-2 and TRBJ2-1, the complete variable domain is GAGVSQSPSNKVTEKGKDVELRCDPISGHTALYWYRQSLGQGLEFLIYFQGNSAPDKSGLPSDRFSAERTGGSVSTLTIQRTQQEDSAVYLCASSSTAGPYNEQFFGPGTRLTVL.

The table lists this clone with a count of one. V gene TRBV29-1 combines with J gene TRBJ2-7; 9 bases map to TRBD1. J gave up 5 bases and V 2 bases, and 1 base lay outside the gene matches. The CDR3 runs 12 residues. The V gene's germline CDR1 is SQVTM and CDR2 ANQGSEA. The CDR3 spells CSVEWDRDEQYF. The CDR3, as DNA: TGCAGCGTTGAATGGGACAGGGACGAGCAGTACTTC.

This sequence joins TRBV12-3 or TRBV12-4 and TRBJ1-6; 10 nucleotides align to TRBD1. Unmatched junction bases numbered 2, after V lost 6 bases and J lost 9 bases. CDR3 length equals 13 residues. CDR3 DNA sequence: TGTGCCAGCAGCTGGGACAGGGGTTCACCCCTCCACTTT. It encodes CASSWDRGSPLHF.

The chain combines TRBV30 with TRBJ1-5, with a possible D match to TRBD1 (5 bases). V dropped 2 bases and J dropped 7 bases, with 15 bases sitting between them. The CDR3 has 14 residues. Germline V gene data show CDR1 as GTSNPN and CDR2 as SVGIG (reference sequence). CDR3 DNA: TGTGCCTGGAGTACGGGTCCCGGGGGACAGCCCCAGCATTTT. It translates to CAWSTGPGGQPQHF.

The chain recombines TRBV9 with TRBJ2-1; 12 bases are a match to TRBD2. V lost 4 bases, J lost 0 bases, and 11 bases stayed unmatched. This CDR3 is built from 19 residues. Germline values: CDR1 SGDLS, CDR2 YYNGEE. In DNA form, the CDR3 reads TGTGCCAGCAGCCTCCGCGGGGCTAGCGGGAGGGACTCCTACAATGAGCAGTTCTTC. It translates to CASSLRGASGRDSYNEQFF.

This chain links TRBV2 with TRBJ2-7; possible D gene TRBD1, 7 bases. Germline CDR1 reads SNHLY; CDR2 reads FYNNEI. The CDR3 spans 14 residues. Trimming took 3 bases from V and 1 from J, leaving 10 bases between them. The CDR3, as DNA: TGTGCCAGCAGTGACCAGGGGGGTTCCTACGAGCAGTACTTC. It encodes CASSDQGGSYEQYF.

This chain joins TRBV11-2 and TRBJ1-1; D call uncertain. V lost 1 base, J lost 0 bases, and 15 bases lay in between. The CDR3 is made up of 17 amino acids. Germline V gene data show CDR1 as SGHAT and CDR2 as FQNNGV. The CDR3 nucleotides are TGTGCCAGCAGCTTAGGGTTAGCGGGAGACCTGAACACTGAAGCTTTCTTT. It codes for CASSLGLAGDLNTEAFF.